This T cell receptor beta chain was retrieved from a study of shared clonotypes between healthy human individuals. There are 13 residues in the CDR3. Germline values: CDR1 SGHDT, CDR2 YYEEEE. V dropped 4 bases and J dropped 8; count of bases not matched to a gene: 7. Libraries were prepared by immunoSEQ multiplex PCR; TCRdb keeps only in-frame clonotypes and omits some of them. Here the sample spans hundreds of thousands of clones, approximately 97% being singletons. Terminally differentiated effector memory CD45RA+ cells were left out of the naive CD8 fraction, which was CD45RO-negative and positively selected for CCR7.

The sequenced material came from naive CD8+ T cells sorted from blood. The J gene is TRBJ1-2, the V gene TRBV5-6; 8 positions agree with TRBD1. The clonotype originates from a man between 25 and 39 years old in good health. DNA of the CDR3: TGTGCCAGCAGCCCCGGGACAGGTTGGGGCTACACCTTC. It specifies CASSPGTGWGYTF.